This T cell receptor beta chain was recovered during a study of T cell changes during pregnancy in multiple sclerosis. TCRdb's table, derived via immunoSEQ multiplex PCR, lists solely in-frame clones and lacks some. The sample comprises under 50,000 clones, roughly 93% of which are singletons, and 0.3% to 0.4% rests with the top ten. The CDR3 is 16 residues long. Germline V CDR1 and CDR2: SGHNT, YYREEE (reference sequence). The trim removed 0 bases at V and 4 bases at J, leaving 6 bases unmatched. The source was CD4+ T cells from peripheral blood mononuclear cells, collected in the second trimester of pregnancy. The chain carries TRBV5-4 and TRBJ2-2; 7 nucleotides agree with TRBD1. This sequence was found in a female donor in good health, enrolled as a control in a pregnancy study. The CDR3 bases are TGTGCCAGCAGCTTGGCACAGGGGTACCTCACCGGGGAGCTGTTTTTT. It yields the protein CASSLAQGYLTGELFF. The full variable domain, with the rest looked up from reference TRBV5-4 and TRBJ2-2, is ETGVTQSPTHLIKTRGQQVTLRCSSQSGHNTVSWYQQALGQGPQFIFQYYREEENGRGNFPPRFSGLQFPNYSSELNVNALELDDSALYLCASSLAQGYLTGELFFGEGSRLTVL.